Ten or more counts support the clone carrying this T cell receptor beta chain. These data come from a study of human T cells and chemical hapten exposure. TCRdb processed the RACE reads anew with MiXCR; each CDR3 protein has one entry. The table has 80,000 to 100,000 distinct CDR3 sequences, about 10% seen once. The germline V and J ends were trimmed by 1 base and 4 bases, with 10 bases remaining between them. Germline CDR1 LGHDT, CDR2 YNNKEL (reference sequence). The CDR3 sequence is 15 residues long. Indicated time point: patch test 2, 6 weeks after DPC sensitization. Treatment defined: therapeutic diphenylcyclopropenone sensitization with weekly scalp DPC.

Sequences were derived from whole blood, sampled in connection with sensitization to the hapten diphenylcyclopropenone (DPC). This rearrangement joins TRBV3-1 to TRBJ2-2; possible D gene TRBD2, 6 bases. The clonotype was recovered from a woman in her forties or fifties with alopecia areata. Some clones in this sample may be carry-over from other donors' samples. Written as DNA, the CDR3 is TGTGCCAGCAGCCAAGTCCGGGGGTCCACCGGGGAGCTGTTTTTT. This codes for CASSQVRGSTGELFF.